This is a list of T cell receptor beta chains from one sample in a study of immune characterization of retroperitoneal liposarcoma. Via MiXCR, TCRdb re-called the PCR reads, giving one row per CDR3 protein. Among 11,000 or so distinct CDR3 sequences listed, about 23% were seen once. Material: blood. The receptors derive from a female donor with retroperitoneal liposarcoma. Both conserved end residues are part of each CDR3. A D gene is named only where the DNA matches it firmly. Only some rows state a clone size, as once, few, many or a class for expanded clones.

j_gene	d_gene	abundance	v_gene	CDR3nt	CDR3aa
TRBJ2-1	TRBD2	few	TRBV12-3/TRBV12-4	TGTGCCAGCAGTTTGACCCTCGGGACTAGCGGGAGGGCCTACGAGCAGTTCTTC	CASSLTLGTSGRAYEQFF
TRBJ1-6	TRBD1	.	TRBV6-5	TGTGCCAGCAGACGGACAGGGCCCAGATCCTATAATTCACCCCTCCACTTT	CASRRTGPRSYNSPLHF
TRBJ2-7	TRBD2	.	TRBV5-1	TGCGCCAGCAGCTTGGCTAGCGGGAGATCCGAGCAGTACTTC	CASSLASGRSEQYF
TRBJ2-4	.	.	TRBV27	TGTGCCAGCAGCTGGGGGGCCAAAAACATTCAGTACTTC	CASSWGAKNIQYF
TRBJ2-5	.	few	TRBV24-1	TGTGCCACCAGTGATCCCCGACGGAGAGAGACCCAGTACTTC	CATSDPRRRETQYF
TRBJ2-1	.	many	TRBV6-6	TGTGCCAGCAGTAAACAAGCGGCTTCCTACAATGAGCAGTTCTTC	CASSKQAASYNEQFF
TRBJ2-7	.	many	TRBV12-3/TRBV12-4	TGTGCCAGCAGTTTAGGGACAGAATACTACGAGCAGTACTTC	CASSLGTEYYEQYF
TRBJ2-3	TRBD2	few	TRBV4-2	TGTGCCAGCAGCCAACCTGGGACTAGCGGGGGGAAATTGGGTACGCAGTATTTT	CASSQPGTSGGKLGTQYF
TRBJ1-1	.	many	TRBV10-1	TGCGCCAGCAGTGAGTCGGGGGCGAGGACTGAAGCTTTCTTT	CASSESGARTEAFF
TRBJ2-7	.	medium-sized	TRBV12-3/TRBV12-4	TGTGCCAGCGGTCCGACCGCCTACGAGCAGTACTTC	CASGPTAYEQYF
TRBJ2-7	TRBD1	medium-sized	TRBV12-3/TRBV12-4	TGTGCCAGCACCCGGACAGGGGGCCTGAACGAGCAGTACTTC	CASTRTGGLNEQYF
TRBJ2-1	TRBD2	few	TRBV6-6	TGTGCCAGCAGTTACTCGGGGACTAGCGGGAGGAATGAGCAGTTCTTC	CASSYSGTSGRNEQFF
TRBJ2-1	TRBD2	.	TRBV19	TGTGCCAGTAGTATGGGGGGGACTAGCGGGAGAGGGTCCTACAATGAGCAGTTCTTC	CASSMGGTSGRGSYNEQFF
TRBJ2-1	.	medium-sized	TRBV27	TGTGCCAGCAGTTTACTGGGGACCTACAATGAGCAGTTCTTC	CASSLLGTYNEQFF
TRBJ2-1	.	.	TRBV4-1	TGCGCCAGCAGCCTAACTAGGGGTGAGCAGTTCTTC	CASSLTRGEQFF
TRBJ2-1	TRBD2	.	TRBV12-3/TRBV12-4	TGTGCCATCGCGACTAGCGGGGCCTACAATGAGCAGTTCTTC	CAIATSGAYNEQFF
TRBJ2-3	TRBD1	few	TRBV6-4	TGTGCCAGCAGTGACTCGACAGGGGGCGCAGATACGCAGTATTTT	CASSDSTGGADTQYF
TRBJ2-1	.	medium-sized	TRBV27	TGTGCCAGCAGTTCCCCCACCGACAGGCCGGGGCAGTTCTTC	CASSSPTDRPGQFF
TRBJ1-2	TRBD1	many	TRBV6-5	TGTGCCAGCAGTACGGAGTACAGGGGTGCCTATGGCTACACCTTC	CASSTEYRGAYGYTF
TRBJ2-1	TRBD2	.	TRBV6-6	TGTGCCAGCAGTTCGGGACTAGCGGGAGCCCAAGAGACCCAGTTCTTC	CASSSGLAGAQETQFF
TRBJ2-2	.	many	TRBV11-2	TGTGCCAGCAGCCGTCTAGGGTTGGCCGGGGAGCTGTTTTTT	CASSRLGLAGELFF
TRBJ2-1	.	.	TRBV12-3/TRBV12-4	TGTGCCAGCAGTTTAGACGGGTACGAGCAGTTCTTC	CASSLDGYEQFF
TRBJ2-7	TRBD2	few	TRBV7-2	TGTGCCAGCAGCTTAGGGACTAGCGGGAGTCACGAGCAGTACTTC	CASSLGTSGSHEQYF
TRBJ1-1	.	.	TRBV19	TGTGCCAGTAGTATGACCCGGCCCGGCACTGAAGCTTTCTTT	CASSMTRPGTEAFF
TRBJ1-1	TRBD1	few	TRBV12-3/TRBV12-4	TGTGCCAGCAGTGAGGACAGGGGAACTGAAGCTTTCTTT	CASSEDRGTEAFF
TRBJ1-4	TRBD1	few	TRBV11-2	TGTGCCAGCAGCTTGAGTACCGGGACAGGGGAAAAACTGTTTTTT	CASSLSTGTGEKLFF
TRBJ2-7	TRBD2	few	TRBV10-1	TGCGCCAGCAGTCCGAGCGGGAGCGGCGAGCAGTACTTC	CASSPSGSGEQYF
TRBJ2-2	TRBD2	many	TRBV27	TGTGCCAGCAGTCCCGATCCCGGGACTAGCCAAATCACCGGGGAGCTGTTTTTT	CASSPDPGTSQITGELFF
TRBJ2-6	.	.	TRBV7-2	TGTGCCAGCAGCTTAGGACCAGGCCTCTCTGGGGCCAACGTCCTGACTTTC	CASSLGPGLSGANVLTF
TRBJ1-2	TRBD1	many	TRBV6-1	TGTGCCAGCAGTGAAGCGCTTCGGACAGGGGGAGTGTATGGCTACACCTTC	CASSEALRTGGVYGYTF
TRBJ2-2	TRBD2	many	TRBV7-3	TGTGCCAGCAGCTTAGTGGGAGGGAGAACCGGGGAGCTGTTTTTT	CASSLVGGRTGELFF
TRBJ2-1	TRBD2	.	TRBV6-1	TGTGCCAGCAGTGAAGTAATAGCGGGGGCCAATGAGCAGTTCTTC	CASSEVIAGANEQFF
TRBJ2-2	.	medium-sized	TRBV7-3	TGTGCCAGCAGCTCTAGAGGGGGGATTTTCAACACCGGGGAGCTGTTTTTT	CASSSRGGIFNTGELFF
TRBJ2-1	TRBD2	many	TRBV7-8	TGTGCCAGCAGCTTAGCGGGGGGGATCTACAATGAGCAGTTCTTC	CASSLAGGIYNEQFF
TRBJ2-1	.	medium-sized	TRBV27	TGTGCCAGCAGTCCCTCCTACAATGAGCAGTTCTTC	CASSPSYNEQFF
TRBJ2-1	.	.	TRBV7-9	TGTGCCAGCAGTTTCCGAGGGAATGAGCAGTTCTTC	CASSFRGNEQFF
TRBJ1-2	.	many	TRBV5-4	TGTGCCAGCAGAAGGGGAGGAGGCTATGGCTACACCTTC	CASRRGGGYGYTF
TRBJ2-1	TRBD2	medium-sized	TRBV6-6	TGTGCCAGCAGGCCCCGGAGAGCGGGAGAGAACAATGAGCAGTTCTTC	CASRPRRAGENNEQFF
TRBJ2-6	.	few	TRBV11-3	TGTGCCAGCAGCTTAACACCCGGGACACGGGCCAACGTCCTGACTTTC	CASSLTPGTRANVLTF
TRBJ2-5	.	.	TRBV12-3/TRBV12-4	TGTGCCAGCAGCAGATCCGGGAGTGAGACCCAGTACTTC	CASSRSGSETQYF
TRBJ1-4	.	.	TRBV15	TGTGCCACCAGCAGAGATGGGGGGTACACTAATGAAAAACTGTTTTTT	CATSRDGGYTNEKLFF
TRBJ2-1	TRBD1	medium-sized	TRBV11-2	TGTGCCAGCAGCTTAGGCGGACAGGGACGGAATGAGCAGTTCTTC	CASSLGGQGRNEQFF
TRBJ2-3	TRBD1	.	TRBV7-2	TGTGCCAGCAGCTTAAGGGGGCAAGCCACAGATACGCAGTATTTT	CASSLRGQATDTQYF
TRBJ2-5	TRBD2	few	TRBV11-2	TGTGCCAGCAGCTTAGACCCCGGACTAGCGGGGAAAGAGACCCAGTACTTC	CASSLDPGLAGKETQYF
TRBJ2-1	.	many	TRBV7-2	TGTGCCAGCAGCTTAGCGAGAGCGTCCTACGAGCAGTTCTTC	CASSLARASYEQFF
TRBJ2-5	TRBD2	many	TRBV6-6	TGTGCCAGCAGCCCCAAGGGGCAGGGAGGGTACCAAGAGACCCAGTACTTC	CASSPKGQGGYQETQYF
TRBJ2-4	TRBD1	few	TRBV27	TGTGCCAGCAGTATACAGGGGGCGGGAAACATTCAGTACTTC	CASSIQGAGNIQYF
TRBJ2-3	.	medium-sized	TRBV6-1	TGTGCCAGCAGTGAAAGGGCGGGCACAGATACGCAGTATTTT	CASSERAGTDTQYF